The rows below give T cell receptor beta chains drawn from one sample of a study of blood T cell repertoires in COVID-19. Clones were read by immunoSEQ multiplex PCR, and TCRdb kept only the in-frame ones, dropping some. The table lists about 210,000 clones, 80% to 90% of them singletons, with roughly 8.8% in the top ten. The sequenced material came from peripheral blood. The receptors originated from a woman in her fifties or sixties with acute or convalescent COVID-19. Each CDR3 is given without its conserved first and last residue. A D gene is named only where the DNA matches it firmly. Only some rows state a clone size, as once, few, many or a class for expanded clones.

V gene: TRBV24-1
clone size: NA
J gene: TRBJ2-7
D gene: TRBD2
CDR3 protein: ATSDSTGTSSYEQY

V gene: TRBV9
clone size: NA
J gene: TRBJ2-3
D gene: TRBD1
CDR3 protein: ASSVEGARTDTQY

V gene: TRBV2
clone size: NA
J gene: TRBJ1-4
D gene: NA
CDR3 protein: ASSDRLINEKLF

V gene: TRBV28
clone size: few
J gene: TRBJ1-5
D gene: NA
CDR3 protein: AIQKGENQPQH

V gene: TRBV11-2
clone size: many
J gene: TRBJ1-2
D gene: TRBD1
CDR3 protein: ASSQRDRAHPLYGYT

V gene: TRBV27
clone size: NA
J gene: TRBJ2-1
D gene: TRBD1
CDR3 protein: ASSLPTGPQF

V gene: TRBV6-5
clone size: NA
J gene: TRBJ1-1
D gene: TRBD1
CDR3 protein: ASRINRGGDTEAF

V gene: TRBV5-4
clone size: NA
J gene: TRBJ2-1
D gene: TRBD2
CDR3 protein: AAGLTSGRDEQF

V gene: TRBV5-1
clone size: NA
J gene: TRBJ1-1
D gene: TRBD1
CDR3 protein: ASSLGETGLNTEAF

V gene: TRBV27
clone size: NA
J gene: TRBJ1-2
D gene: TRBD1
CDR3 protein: ASSPYTGVGWGYT

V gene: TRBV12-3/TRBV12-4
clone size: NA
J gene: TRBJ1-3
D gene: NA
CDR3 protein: ASSLEGAITIY

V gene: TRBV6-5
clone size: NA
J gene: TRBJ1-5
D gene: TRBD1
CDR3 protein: ASSPGQGNGQPQH

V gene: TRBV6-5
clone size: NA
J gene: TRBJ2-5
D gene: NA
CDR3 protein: ASSYSVAKETQY

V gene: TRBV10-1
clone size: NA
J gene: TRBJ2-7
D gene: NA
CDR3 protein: ASSPPGSGIYEQY

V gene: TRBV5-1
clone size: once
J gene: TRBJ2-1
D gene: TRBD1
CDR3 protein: ASSRDRDMYNEQF

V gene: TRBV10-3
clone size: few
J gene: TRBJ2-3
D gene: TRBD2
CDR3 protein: AISETPSGRGDTQY

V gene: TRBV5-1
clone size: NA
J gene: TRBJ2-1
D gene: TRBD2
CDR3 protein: ASSPPLGRAGSGEQF

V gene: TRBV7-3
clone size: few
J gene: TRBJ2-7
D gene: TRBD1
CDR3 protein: ASSISGTGSYEQY

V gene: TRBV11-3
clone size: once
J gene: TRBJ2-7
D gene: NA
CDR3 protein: ASSLAQGDSYEQY

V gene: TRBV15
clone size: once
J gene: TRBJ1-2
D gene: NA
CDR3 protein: ATSRDRTPAYGYT

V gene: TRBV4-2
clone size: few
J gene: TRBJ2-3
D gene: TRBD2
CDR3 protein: ASSQDSGSGADTQY

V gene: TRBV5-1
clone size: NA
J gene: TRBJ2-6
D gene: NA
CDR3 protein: ASSLGPAPSSGANVLT

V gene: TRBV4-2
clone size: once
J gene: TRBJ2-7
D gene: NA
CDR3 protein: ASSPERGTPYEQY

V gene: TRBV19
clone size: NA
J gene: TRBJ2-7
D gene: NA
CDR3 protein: ASGRQSEQY

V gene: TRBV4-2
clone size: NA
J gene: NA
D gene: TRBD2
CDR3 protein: ASSRWVAGDLYNEQF

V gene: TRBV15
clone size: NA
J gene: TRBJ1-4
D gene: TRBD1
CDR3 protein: ATSRAQGATNEKLF

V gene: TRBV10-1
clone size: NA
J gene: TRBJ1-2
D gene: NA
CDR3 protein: ASSDNQYGYT

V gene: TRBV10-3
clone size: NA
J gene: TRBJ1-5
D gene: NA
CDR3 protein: AISPSNQPQH

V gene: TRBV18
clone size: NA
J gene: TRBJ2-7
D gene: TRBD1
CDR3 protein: ASSPPVTGGLYEQY

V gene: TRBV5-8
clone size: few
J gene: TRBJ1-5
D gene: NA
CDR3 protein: ASSRYNQPQH

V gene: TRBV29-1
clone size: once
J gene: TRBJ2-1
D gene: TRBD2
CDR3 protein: SMVEAGGKI

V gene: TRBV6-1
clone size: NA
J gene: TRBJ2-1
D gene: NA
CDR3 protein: ASSEVRAGGNEQF

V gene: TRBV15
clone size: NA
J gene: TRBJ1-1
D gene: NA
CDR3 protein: ATSRDSPRDTEAF

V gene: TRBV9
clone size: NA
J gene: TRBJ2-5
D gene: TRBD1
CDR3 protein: ASSVSPGQGQETQY

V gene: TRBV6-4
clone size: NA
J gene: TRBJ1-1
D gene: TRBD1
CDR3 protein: ASRTYRGNTEAF

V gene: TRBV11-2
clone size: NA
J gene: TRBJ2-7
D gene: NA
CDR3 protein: ASSPDTASGVLGEQY

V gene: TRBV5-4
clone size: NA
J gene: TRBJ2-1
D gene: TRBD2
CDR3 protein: ASSLGLAGVVYEQF

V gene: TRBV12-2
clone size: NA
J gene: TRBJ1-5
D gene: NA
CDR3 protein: ASRFSQMGQVRGPQH